Shown below are 20 T cell receptor beta chains from a single sample sequenced in a study of STAT5B mutations in CD4+ large granular lymphocyte leukemia. Here immunoSEQ multiplex PCR was the method, and the copy in TCRdb shows in-frame clones only, minus some. The table shows tens of thousands of clones, with around 84% occurring only once. Sequenced material: CD4+ T cells from blood buffy coats. These receptors were collected from a human donor in good health.

This clone was detected a few times. The rearrangement links TRBV9 to TRBJ1-2, with D maybe TRBD1 (5 bases). Germline V gives CDR1 SGDLS, CDR2 YYNGEE. V gave up 3 bases and J gave up 7 bases, with 13 bases separating them. The CDR3 has 13 residues. CDR3 sequence: CASSAQIGGGYTF. The CDR3 bases are TGTGCCAGCAGCGCCCAAATCGGGGGTGGCTACACCTTC.

The V gene is TRBV23-1, the J gene TRBJ2-5, with 8 bases that match TRBD2. TRBV23-1 is filed as an ORF, its function uncertain. V trimming: 7 bases; J trimming: 4 bases; junction bases outside the gene matches: 14. This CDR3 has 16 amino acids. Here the CDR3 DNA reads TGCGCCAGCACTACCCGGGGGGGGTGGGTCCGAGAGACCCAGTACTTC. Its protein product is CASTTRGGWVRETQYF.

The CDR3 protein is CASSPIPSGDEKLFF. For the CDR3, the DNA is TGTGCCAGCAGTCCTATTCCCTCAGGGGACGAAAAACTGTTTTTT. The chain carries TRBV27 and TRBJ1-4, with a tentative D call TRBD1 (6 bases). The germline V and J ends were trimmed by 5 bases and 8 bases, with 18 bases remaining between them. The CDR3 has 15 residues. In germline, CDR1 is MNHEY, CDR2 SMNVEV (reference sequence).

CDR3 protein: CASSPGAGGAGELFF. CDR3 DNA: TGTGCCAGCTCACCAGGAGCGGGAGGTGCCGGGGAGCTGTTTTTT. The chain links TRBV18 to TRBJ2-2, with 9 nucleotides matching TRBD2. The V segment lost 2 bases and the J segment 6 bases; nucleotides outside the gene matches: 4. The CDR3 consists of 15 residues. Germline CDR1 is KGHSH and CDR2 is LQKENI. The full variable domain, in which reference TRBV18 and TRBJ2-2 provide the parts outside the CDR3, is NAGVMQNPRHLVRRRGQEARLRCSPMKGHSHVYWYRQLPEEGLKFMVYLQKENIIDESGMPKERFSAEFPKEGPSILRIQQVVRGDSAAYFCASSPGAGGAGELFFGEGSRLTVL.

The rearrangement uses TRBV10-2 and TRBJ2-5; 9 nucleotides align to TRBD2. Trimming removed 8 bases from V and 4 bases from J; junction bases left unmatched: 11. Germline-derived CDR1 and CDR2 are WSHSY and SAAADI. The CDR3 runs 15 residues. In DNA form, the CDR3 reads TGCGCCAGCGGCCCGGGGGGCGGGAGGGGAGAGACCCAGTACTTC. This translates into CASGPGGGRGETQYF.

This chain connects TRBV12-5 to TRBJ2-1; no reliable D call. The V gene lost 3 bases and the J gene lost 9 bases, with 9 bases spanning the gap. There are 12 residues in the CDR3. Germline V gene sequence: CDR1 LGHNT, CDR2 FRNRAP. The CDR3 loop is CASGLEAGEQFF. The CDR3 DNA reads as TGTGCTAGTGGTTTAGAAGCCGGTGAGCAGTTCTTC.

The chain carries TRBV19 and TRBJ2-2; D ambiguous. V lost 2 bases, J lost 2 bases, and 6 bases lay in between. Germline values: CDR1 LNHDA, CDR2 SQIVND (reference sequence). This CDR3 region has 14 residues. Here the CDR3 reads CASSIKINTGELFF. The CDR3 DNA reads TGTGCCAGTAGTATAAAGATAAACACCGGGGAGCTGTTTTTT.

This chain uses TRBV2 with TRBJ2-7; D not certain. CDR1 is SNHLY, CDR2 FYNNEI, per germline. The CDR3 loop spans 10 amino acids. Trimming cost V 5 bases and J 1 base, with 0 bases left between them. The CDR3 is CASSSYEQYF. In DNA, the CDR3 is TGTGCCAGCAGTTCCTACGAGCAGTACTTC.

The rearrangement links TRBV11-2 to TRBJ2-1, with D unclear. Germline lookup yields CDR1 SGHAT and CDR2 FQNNGV. V lost 5 bases and J lost 9, with 17 bases in between. This CDR3 contains 14 residues. The CDR3 is CASSPMELSGEQFF. The CDR3, as DNA: TGTGCCAGCAGCCCAATGGAACTATCCGGTGAGCAGTTCTTC.

This clone came up a few times. V gene TRBV6-5 combines with J gene TRBJ1-5; D remains unclear. The CDR3 is 13 residues long. The germline V and J ends were trimmed by 7 bases and 6 bases, with 13 bases remaining between them. Germline CDR1 is MNHEY and CDR2 is SVGAGI. CDR3 sequence: CASTPSPGQPQHF. In nucleotides, the CDR3 is TGTGCCAGCACCCCGAGCCCGGGTCAGCCCCAGCATTTT.

The chain recombines TRBV18 with TRBJ1-2; weak D call: TRBD1 (5 bases). V was pared by 3 bases and J by 3 bases, with 14 bases between. CDR3 length: 15 residues. CDR1 is KGHSH and CDR2 is LQKENI in the germline V gene. In DNA, the CDR3 is TGTGCCAGCTCACCTCCAGGGCAGGCAGACTATGGCTACACCTTC. It translates to CASSPPGQADYGYTF.

The chain couples TRBV7-6 to TRBJ2-5, with 10 positions matching TRBD2. Germline loops: CDR1 SGHVS, CDR2 FNYEAQ. The CDR3 runs to 15 residues. Losses at the gene ends were 5 bases for V and 2 bases for J; bases not matched to a gene: 5. The CDR3 region has the DNA TGTGCCAGCAGCCGTAGCGGGGGGACTCAAGAGACCCAGTACTTC. It codes for CASSRSGGTQETQYF.

This clone was counted between two and nine times. J is TRBJ1-4 and V is TRBV4-1, with TRBD1 matching over 9 bases. CDR3 size: 13 residues. Trimming at V came to 3 bases and at J to 7 bases, leaving 0 bases not matched to a gene. Germline V gene lookup returns CDR1 MGHRA and CDR2 YSYEKL. The CDR3 here is CASSQTGGEKLFF. CDR3 coding DNA: TGCGCCAGCAGCCAGACAGGGGGTGAAAAACTGTTTTTT.

J is TRBJ1-5 and V is TRBV7-6; no clear D. The V end was cut by 5 bases, the J end by 1 base, with 6 bases between. This CDR3 is built from 13 residues. Germline loops: CDR1 SGHVS, CDR2 FNYEAQ. As DNA, the CDR3 is TGTGCCAGCAGCCCGACAAGCAATCAGCCCCAGCATTTT. Its translation: CASSPTSNQPQHF.

The chain recombines TRBV28 with TRBJ1-1, with a possible D match to TRBD1 (5 bases). Germline V gives CDR1 MDHEN, CDR2 SYDVKM. V was shortened by 10 bases and J by 0 bases, with 12 bases between the two germline ends. CDR3 length: 13 residues. The CDR3 sequence is CATKGRMNTEAFF. For the CDR3, the DNA is TGTGCCACCAAGGGGCGAATGAACACTGAAGCTTTCTTT.

V usage is TRBV5-1 and J usage is TRBJ2-1, with D perhaps TRBD2 (6 bases). This CDR3 is 15 amino acids long. The germline CDR1 and CDR2 sequences are SGHRS and YFSETQ. The V gene lost 6 bases and the J gene lost 1 base, with 14 bases spanning the gap. CDR3 DNA: TGCGCCAGCACCCCAGGTGGGGGGTCCTACAATGAGCAGTTCTTC. The encoded protein is CASTPGGGSYNEQFF.

This chain links TRBV18 with TRBJ1-1; possibly TRBD1 for D (5 bases). Per the germline V gene, CDR1 is KGHSH and CDR2 is LQKENI. V was cut by 3 bases and J by 5 bases, with 13 bases left in between. CDR3 length: 14 amino acids. In DNA, the CDR3 is TGTGCCAGCTCACCGGGGCTCCCTGGGACTGAAGCTTTCTTT. Translated: CASSPGLPGTEAFF.

The chain employs TRBV11-1 and TRBJ2-1; TRBD2 aligns across 13 bases. Germline V CDR1 and CDR2: SGHAT, FQDESV (reference sequence). The V gene end was trimmed by 4 bases and the J gene end by 6 bases; junction bases not matched to a gene: 9. The CDR3 extends over 17 amino acids. The CDR3 nucleotides are TGTGCCAGCAGCTACCCCAGACTAGCGGGAGGAGGCAATGAGCAGTTCTTC. This translates into CASSYPRLAGGGNEQFF.

CDR3 DNA sequence: TGTGCCAGCAGTTACAGGACAGACACTGAAGCTTTCTTT. This translates into CASSYRTDTEAFF. The chain couples TRBV6-6 to TRBJ1-1; perhaps TRBD1 as D (6 bases). Trimming shortened V by 2 bases and J by 3 bases, and 7 bases separated the two germline ends. CDR3 size: 13 residues. Germline V gives CDR1 MNHNY, CDR2 SVGAGI (reference sequence).

The J gene is TRBJ1-5, the V gene TRBV6-1; TRBD1 agrees at 7 bases. Trimming removed 10 bases from V and 0 bases from J; junction bases left unmatched: 9. CDR1 and CDR2 (germline): MNHNS, SASEGT. CDR3 size: 15 residues. The CDR3 DNA sequence: TGTGCCACGAAGACAGGGCAGTATAGCAATCAGCCCCAGCATTTT. This translates into CATKTGQYSNQPQHF.